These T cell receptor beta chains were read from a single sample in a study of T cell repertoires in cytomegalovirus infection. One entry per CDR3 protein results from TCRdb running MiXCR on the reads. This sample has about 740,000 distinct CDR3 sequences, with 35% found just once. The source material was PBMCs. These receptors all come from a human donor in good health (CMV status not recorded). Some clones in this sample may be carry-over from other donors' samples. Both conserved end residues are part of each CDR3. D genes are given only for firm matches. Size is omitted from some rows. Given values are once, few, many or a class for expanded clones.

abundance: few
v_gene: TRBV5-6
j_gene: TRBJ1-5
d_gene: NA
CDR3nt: TGTGCCAGCAGCTTTGGGACCACCAATCAGCCCCAGCATTTT
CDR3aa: CASSFGTTNQPQHF

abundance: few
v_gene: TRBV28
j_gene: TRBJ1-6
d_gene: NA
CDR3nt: TGTGCCAGCAGTTTGACTACAGAATCTAATTCACCCCTCCACTTT
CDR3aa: CASSLTTESNSPLHF

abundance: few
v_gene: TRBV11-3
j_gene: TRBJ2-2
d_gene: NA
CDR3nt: TGTGCCAGCAGCTTAGATCAGAGCAACACCGGGGAGCTGTTTTTT
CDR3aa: CASSLDQSNTGELFF

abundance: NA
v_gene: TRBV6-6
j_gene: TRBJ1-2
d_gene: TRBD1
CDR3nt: TGTGCCAGCAGTTACACGGACAGGCCCTATGGCTACACCTTC
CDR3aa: CASSYTDRPYGYTF

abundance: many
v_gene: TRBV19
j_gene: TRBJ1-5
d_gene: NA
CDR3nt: TGTGCCAGTATGGGCCCGGGGACAAGGCAGCCCCAGCATTTT
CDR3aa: CASMGPGTRQPQHF

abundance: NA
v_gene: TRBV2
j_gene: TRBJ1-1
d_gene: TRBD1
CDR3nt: TGTGCCAGCGAATGGACAGGGGGGTGGCAAACTGAAGCTTTCTTT
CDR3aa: CASEWTGGWQTEAFF

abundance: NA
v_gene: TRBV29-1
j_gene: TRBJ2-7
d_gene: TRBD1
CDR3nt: TGCAGCGTAGCCGGGACAGGCACCTACGAGCAGTACTTC
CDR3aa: CSVAGTGTYEQYF

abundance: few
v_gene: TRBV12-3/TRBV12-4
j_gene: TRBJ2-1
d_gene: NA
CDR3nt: TGTGCCAGCAGTTTACAGTTCCCCTCCTACAATGAGCAGTTCTTC
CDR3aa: CASSLQFPSYNEQFF

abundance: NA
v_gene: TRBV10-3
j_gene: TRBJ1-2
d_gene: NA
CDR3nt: TGTGCCATCAAGGAGACATCAGGCTATGGCTACACCTTC
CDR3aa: CAIKETSGYGYTF

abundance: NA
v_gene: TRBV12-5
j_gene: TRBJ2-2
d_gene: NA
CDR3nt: TGTGCTAGTGGTCGAGGCACCGGGGAGCTGTTTTTT
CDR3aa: CASGRGTGELFF

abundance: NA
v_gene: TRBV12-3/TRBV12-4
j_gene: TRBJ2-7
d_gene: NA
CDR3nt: TGTGCCAGCAGTTCCGGACCACTCTACGAGCAGTACTTC
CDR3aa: CASSSGPLYEQYF

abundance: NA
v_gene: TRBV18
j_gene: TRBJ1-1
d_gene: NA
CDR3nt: TGTGCCAGCTCACCCCATGACATGGGGGCCGGCACTGAAGCTTTCTTT
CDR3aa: CASSPHDMGAGTEAFF

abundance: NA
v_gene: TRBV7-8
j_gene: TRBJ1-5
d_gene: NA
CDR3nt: TGTGCCTGCAGCCCCCCCGGGGACAGCAATCAGCCCCAGCATTTT
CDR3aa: CACSPPGDSNQPQHF

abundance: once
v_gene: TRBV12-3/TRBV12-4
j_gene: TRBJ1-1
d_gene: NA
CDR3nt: TGTGCCAGCAGGTCTACAGGTCGGGGGGCCGAAGCTTTCTTT
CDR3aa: CASRSTGRGAEAFF

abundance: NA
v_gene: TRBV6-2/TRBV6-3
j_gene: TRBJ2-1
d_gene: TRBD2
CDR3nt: TGTGCCACCTCCGGGATCAGCGGGAGGGCCCATGAGCAGTTCTTC
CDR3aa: CATSGISGRAHEQFF

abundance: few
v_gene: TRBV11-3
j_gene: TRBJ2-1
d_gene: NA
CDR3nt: TGTGCCAGCAGCTGGGGGGTAGGTGAGCAGTTCTTC
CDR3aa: CASSWGVGEQFF

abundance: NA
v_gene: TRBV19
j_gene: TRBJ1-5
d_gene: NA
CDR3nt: TGTGCCAGTAGTAGCCTAGGTCTGGCTCCCCAGCATTTT
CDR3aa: CASSSLGLAPQHF

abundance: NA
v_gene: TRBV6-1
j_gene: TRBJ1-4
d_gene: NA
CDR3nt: TGTGCCAGCAGTGGAGTTACGACGGGTTCTAATGAAAAACTGTTTTTT
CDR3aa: CASSGVTTGSNEKLFF

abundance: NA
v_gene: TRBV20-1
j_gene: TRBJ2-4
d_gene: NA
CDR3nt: TGCAGTGCTGGCCTACTAGAAAACATTCAGTACTTC
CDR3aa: CSAGLLENIQYF

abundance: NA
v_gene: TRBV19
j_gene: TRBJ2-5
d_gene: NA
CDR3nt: TGTGCCAGTAGTATTTATGGGCAACAAGAGACCCAGTACTTC
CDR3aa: CASSIYGQQETQYF

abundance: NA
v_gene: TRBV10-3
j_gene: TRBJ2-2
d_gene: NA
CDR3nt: TGTGCCATCAGTGTACGGGGGGCGGACACCGGGGAGCTGTTTTTT
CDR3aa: CAISVRGADTGELFF

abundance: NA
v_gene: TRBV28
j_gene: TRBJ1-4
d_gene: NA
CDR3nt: TGTGCCAGCAGTTTAAGGGCCGGGGTCTCTGAAAAACTGTTTTTT
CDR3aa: CASSLRAGVSEKLFF

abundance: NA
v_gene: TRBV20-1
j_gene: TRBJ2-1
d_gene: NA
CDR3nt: TGCAGTGCTAGGGGCCCCAGGGATAGCGGATCCAGGAGCTCCTACAATGAGCAGTTCTTC
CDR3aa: CSARGPRDSGSRSSYNEQFF

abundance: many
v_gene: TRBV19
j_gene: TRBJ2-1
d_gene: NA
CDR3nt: TGTGCCAGCTACTCTAGGGCCCTATCGAACCTCTCCTACAATGAGCAGTTCTTC
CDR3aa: CASYSRALSNLSYNEQFF

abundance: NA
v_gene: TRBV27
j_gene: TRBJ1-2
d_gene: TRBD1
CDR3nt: TGTGCCAGCAGTTCCACGATCCGGACACAGGGGGTACGAGGCGGATATGGCTACACCTTC
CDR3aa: CASSSTIRTQGVRGGYGYTF

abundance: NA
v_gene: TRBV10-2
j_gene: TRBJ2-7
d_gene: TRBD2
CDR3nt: TGCGCCAGCAGTGAGGTAGAGCGGGAAGGGCAGTACTTC
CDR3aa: CASSEVEREGQYF

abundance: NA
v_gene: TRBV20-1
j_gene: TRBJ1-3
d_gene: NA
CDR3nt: TGCAGTGCTAGAGTTGGCAACTCTGGAAACACCATATATTTT
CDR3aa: CSARVGNSGNTIYF

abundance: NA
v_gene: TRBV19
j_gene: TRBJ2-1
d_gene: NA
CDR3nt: TGTGCCAGTAGTATAGCGGGACGGGAGCTCGATGAGCAGTTCTTC
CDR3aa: CASSIAGRELDEQFF

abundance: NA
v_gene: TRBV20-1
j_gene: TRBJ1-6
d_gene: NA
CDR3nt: TGCAGTGCTAGACCCGGGAGCCATAATTCACCCCTCCACTTT
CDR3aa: CSARPGSHNSPLHF

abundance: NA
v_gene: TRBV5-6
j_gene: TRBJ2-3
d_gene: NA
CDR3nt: TGTGCCAGCAGCGGAACAGGGATCGGCACAGATACGCAGTATTTT
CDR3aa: CASSGTGIGTDTQYF

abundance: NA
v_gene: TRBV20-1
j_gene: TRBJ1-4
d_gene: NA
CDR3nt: TGCAGTGCTGCCCAGGGTGTCGGCGAAAAACTGTTTTTT
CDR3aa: CSAAQGVGEKLFF

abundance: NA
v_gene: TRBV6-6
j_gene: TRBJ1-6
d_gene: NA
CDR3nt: TGTGCCAGCAGTGCCCTGGGCCTCCTTACCCTCCACTTT
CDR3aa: CASSALGLLTLHF

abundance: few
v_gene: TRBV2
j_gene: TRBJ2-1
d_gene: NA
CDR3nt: TGTGCCAGCAGTGTACAGGGTACCTACAATGAGCAGTTCTTC
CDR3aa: CASSVQGTYNEQFF

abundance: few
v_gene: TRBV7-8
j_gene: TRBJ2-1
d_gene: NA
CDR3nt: TGTGCCAGCAGCTTACTTGGAGAATACAATGAGCAGTTCTTC
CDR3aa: CASSLLGEYNEQFF

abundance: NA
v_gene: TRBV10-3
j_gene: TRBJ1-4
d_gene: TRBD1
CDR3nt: TGTGCCATAGGACAGGGGTCAACTAATGAAAAACTGTTTTTT
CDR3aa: CAIGQGSTNEKLFF

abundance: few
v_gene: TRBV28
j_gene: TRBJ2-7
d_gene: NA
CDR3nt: TGTGCCAGCAGTCCATCAGGGCCCGTGTACGAGCAGTACTTC
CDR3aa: CASSPSGPVYEQYF

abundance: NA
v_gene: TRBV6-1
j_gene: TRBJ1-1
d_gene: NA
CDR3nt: TGTGCCAGCAGTGAAGCTATCGGGGGGAGTATCACTGAAGCTTTCTTT
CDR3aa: CASSEAIGGSITEAFF

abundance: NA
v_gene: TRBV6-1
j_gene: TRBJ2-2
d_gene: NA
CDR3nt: TGTGCAAGCCGTCTGACTACGCCCGGGGAGCTGTTTTTT
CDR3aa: CASRLTTPGELFF

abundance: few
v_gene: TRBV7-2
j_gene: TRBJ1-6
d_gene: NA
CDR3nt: TGTGCCAGCAGCTTTGGACCGGGATGGCCCCTCCACTTT
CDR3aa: CASSFGPGWPLHF

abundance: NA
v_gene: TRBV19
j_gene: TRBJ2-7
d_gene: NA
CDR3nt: TGTGCCAGTAGTATACAGGGGTCCTCCTACGAGCAGTACTTC
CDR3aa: CASSIQGSSYEQYF

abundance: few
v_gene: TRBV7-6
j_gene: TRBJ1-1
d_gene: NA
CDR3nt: TGTGCCAGCAGCTTAGTTTCAGGGGCCACTGAAGCTTTCTTT
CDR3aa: CASSLVSGATEAFF

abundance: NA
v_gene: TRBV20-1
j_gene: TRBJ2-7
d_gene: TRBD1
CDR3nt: TGCAGTGCTGTTGGACAGGGCTACGAGCAGTACTTC
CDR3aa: CSAVGQGYEQYF

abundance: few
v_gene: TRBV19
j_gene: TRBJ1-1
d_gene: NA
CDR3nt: TGTGCCAGTAGTATAGAAGGGAACACTGAAGCTTTCTTT
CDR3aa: CASSIEGNTEAFF